This record covers a single T cell receptor (beta chain). The sample comes from a study of blood T cell repertoires in COVID-19. On the study more broadly: T cells, B-cell-depleted T cells, or PBMCs supplied cDNA or gDNA.

In the original workflow: Researchers report that nucleated cell counts were estimated from reference gene primer amplification. Assay: immunoSEQ multiplex PCR; the TCRdb copy retains only in-frame clones and omits some. V and J calls and clone size follow that table, whereas D and trimming were derived from the DNA. The repertoire consists of under 300,000 clones, with approximately 90% occurring once and the leading ten covering under 2.5%. Germline CDR1 MDHEN, CDR2 SYDVKM. The CDR3 loop spans 13 amino acids. The V end was cut by 6 bases, the J end by 6 bases, with 14 bases between. Cohort allocation depended upon clinical history that participants reported. Among Cohort 3 donors, those recovered had two negative PCRs, clearance, or symptom resolution.

The sequence derives from a woman in her late teens or twenties who had recovered from COVID-19. This chain uses TRBV28 with TRBJ1-2; D perhaps matches TRBD1 (6 bases). Source material: PBMCs or T cells enriched from blood (not recorded which). CDR3 protein: CASRSWTADGYTF. The CDR3 bases are TGTGCCAGCAGATCATGGACAGCTGATGGCTACACCTTC.